This T cell receptor (beta chain) was sequenced for a study of brain T cells in children with intractable seizures. Assay: immunoSEQ multiplex PCR; the TCRdb copy retains only in-frame clones and omits some. The sample consists of tens of thousands of clones, 90% to 97% of them appearing once. The germline gives CDR1 SGHRS, CDR2 YFSETQ. V lost 4 bases and J lost 2; bases outside the gene matches: 8. This CDR3 region has 15 residues. Surgery cases with the highest brain T cell transcript signatures were chosen for sequencing. This TCR came from a boy younger than two with focal cortical dysplasia and intractable seizures. J is TRBJ2-7 and V is TRBV5-1; 8 nucleotides align to TRBD2. Sample: peripheral blood, taken at surgery. CDR3 amino acids: CASSRGGTTPYEQYF. The CDR3 DNA follows: TGCGCCAGCAGCCGGGGGGGGACTACCCCCTACGAGCAGTACTTC.